This TCR beta chain was identified in a study of T cells in localized non-small cell lung cancer. Overall study findings and caveats: Uninvolved adjacent lung, not tumor, had the highest T cell clonality. Heterogeneity within the tumor remains possible, as just one region underwent sequencing.

This CDR3 region has 14 residues. Germline V gene sequence: CDR1 SGHTA, CDR2 FQGTGA. Between the trimmed V and J ends, which lost 6 bases and 0 bases, there was a span of 8 bases. The data were produced by immunoSEQ multiplex PCR, yet TCRdb's version contains in-frame clones alone and is incomplete. This sample carries roughly 24,000 clones, over 75% of them seen once, and the ten largest clones take 9.6%. In regard to this clone: Antigen unknown.

This chain connects TRBV7-3 to TRBJ2-2; D is ambiguous. This clonotype was sampled from a man aged 40 to 75 with stage III squamous cell lung carcinoma. The specimen was peripheral blood, collected before any cancer treatment. The CDR3 loop is CASRFYANTGELFF. The CDR3 DNA sequence: TGTGCCAGCAGATTCTACGCGAACACCGGGGAGCTGTTTTTT.